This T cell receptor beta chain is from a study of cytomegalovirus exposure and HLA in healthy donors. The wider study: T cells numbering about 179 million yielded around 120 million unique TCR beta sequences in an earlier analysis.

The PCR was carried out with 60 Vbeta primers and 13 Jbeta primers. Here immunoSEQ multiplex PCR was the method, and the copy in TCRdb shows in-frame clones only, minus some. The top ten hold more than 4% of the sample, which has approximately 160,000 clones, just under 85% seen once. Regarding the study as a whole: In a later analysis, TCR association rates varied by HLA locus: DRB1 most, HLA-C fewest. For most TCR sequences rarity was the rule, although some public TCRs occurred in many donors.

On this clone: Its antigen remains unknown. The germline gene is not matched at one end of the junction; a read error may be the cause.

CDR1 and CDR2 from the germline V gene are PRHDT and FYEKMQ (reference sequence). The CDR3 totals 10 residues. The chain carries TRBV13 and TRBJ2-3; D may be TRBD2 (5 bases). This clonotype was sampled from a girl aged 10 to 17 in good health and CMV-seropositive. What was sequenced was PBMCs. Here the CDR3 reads CASSHRVLEF. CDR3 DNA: TGTGCCAGCAGCCATAGGGTACTAGAGTTT.